These T cell receptor beta chains were read from a single sample in a study of T-cell memory formation after mild COVID-19. TCRdb re-called the 5' RACE reads through MiXCR, storing one row per CDR3 protein. The table lists around 250,000 distinct CDR3 sequences, around 10% of them singletons, with 20% to 25% in the top ten. Sequencing used PBMCs or a T cell subset sorted from them (not recorded which). These receptor sequences come from a man aged 18 to 29 who had mild COVID-19 (a few samples of this study predate the infection). Cell type and time point are not known. The CDR3 runs from the conserved cysteine through the conserved F or W. A D gene is named only where the DNA matches it firmly. For some rows the clone size is stated as once, few or many, or as a class when expanded; others skip it.

>TRBJ2-1|TRBD2|15|TRBV5-5|.
TGTGCCAGCAGCCCACTCACGGGACTAGCGGGAGAGCAGTTCTTC
CASSPLTGLAGEQFF
>TRBJ1-6|.|13|TRBV12-3/TRBV12-4|few
TGTGCCAGCATTTCTTTTTGGGGATCACCCCTCCACTTT
CASISFWGSPLHF
>TRBJ2-3|.|15|TRBV6-9|.
TGTGCCATCCCTTCTGGGACACTGAGCACAGATACGCAGTATTTT
CAIPSGTLSTDTQYF
>TRBJ2-5|TRBD1|15|TRBV5-1|many
TGCGCCAGCGCACTCGGGACAGGGGTCGTTGAGACCCAGTACTTC
CASALGTGVVETQYF
>TRBJ1-3|.|12|TRBV7-8|.
TGTGCCAGCAGCCTAGTGGGGAACACCATATATTTT
CASSLVGNTIYF
>TRBJ2-3|TRBD2|17|TRBV9|few
TGTGCCAGCAGCGGACTAGCGGGGGGGCCAAGCACAGATACGCAGTATTTT
CASSGLAGGPSTDTQYF
>TRBJ1-1|TRBD1|14|TRBV28|.
TGTGCCAGCAGTTTAAATCCCGGGACAGCAGAAGCTTTCTTT
CASSLNPGTAEAFF
>TRBJ2-1|.|13|TRBV5-1|few
TGCGCCAGCAATTCGGACCCTAACAATGAGCAGTTCTTC
CASNSDPNNEQFF
>TRBJ2-1|.|16|TRBV5-1|few
TGCGCCAGCAGCTTGGCCTCATGGTCCTTCAGAGATGAGCAGTTCTTC
CASSLASWSFRDEQFF
>TRBJ1-1|TRBD1|17|TRBV5-5|.
TGTGCCAGCAGCTTGGGTCCGGGACAGGGCAGAAGGACTGAAGCTTTCTTT
CASSLGPGQGRRTEAFF
>TRBJ2-4|TRBD2|19|TRBV7-3|.
TGTGCCAGCAGCTTAAACCCCCCTAGCGGGGGGTTAGCCAAAAACATTCAGTACTTC
CASSLNPPSGGLAKNIQYF
>TRBJ2-5|.|13|TRBV29-1|.
TGCAGCGTTGCTTTTTCAGGGGGGGAGACCCAGTACTTC
CSVAFSGGETQYF
>TRBJ2-2|TRBD1|15|TRBV6-5|few
TGTGCCAGCAGTTGGACAGGGGGCGTCACCGGGGAGCTGTTTTTT
CASSWTGGVTGELFF
>TRBJ2-5|.|13|TRBV29-1|few
TGCAGCGTTGAAGTTCAGGGATGGGGGACCCAGTACTTC
CSVEVQGWGTQYF
>TRBJ1-2|.|14|TRBV24-1|few
TGTGCCACCAGTGAATATCAGGGATTGCAGGGCTACACCTTC
CATSEYQGLQGYTF
>TRBJ1-2|TRBD1|14|TRBV5-1|many
TGCGCCAGCAGCCCCGGACAGGGAGGCTATGGCTACACCTTC
CASSPGQGGYGYTF
>TRBJ1-1|.|15|TRBV5-1|few
TGCGCCAGCAGCTTGGACGGCAGGGGTAACACTGAAGCTTTCTTT
CASSLDGRGNTEAFF
>TRBJ1-5|.|12|TRBV12-3/TRBV12-4|few
TGTGCCAGCGGGTTTAGCAATCAGCCCCAGCATTTT
CASGFSNQPQHF
>TRBJ2-3|.|18|TRBV7-2|few
TGTGCCAGCAGCCAGATGAGACCAATGGGATTTAGCACAGATACGCAGTATTTT
CASSQMRPMGFSTDTQYF
>TRBJ1-1|TRBD1|13|TRBV19|many
TGTGCCAGTAGTGCAGGGGGAGGCGGTGAAGCTTTCTTT
CASSAGGGGEAFF
>TRBJ2-3|.|15|TRBV5-1|.
TGCGCCAGCAGCTTGGCCGGGTATTTCACGGATACGCAGTATTTT
CASSLAGYFTDTQYF
>TRBJ1-2|.|14|TRBV30|few
TGTGCCTGGAGTGTTGGGCCGGGGACCCGGGGCTACACCTTC
CAWSVGPGTRGYTF
>TRBJ2-5|.|13|TRBV11-2|.
TGTGCCAGCAGCTTGGACTTCCAAGAGACCCAGTACTTC
CASSLDFQETQYF
>TRBJ2-5|.|15|TRBV24-1|few
TGTGCCACCAGTGATTTGAGCCGGGGGAAAGAGACCCAGTACTTC
CATSDLSRGKETQYF
>TRBJ2-2|.|13|TRBV6-5|few
TGTGCCAGCAGTCCCGGACTTCACGGGGAGCTGTTTTTT
CASSPGLHGELFF
>TRBJ1-6|.|13|TRBV5-1|many
TGCGCCAGCCGAACAGGGTCGAATTCACCCCTCCACTTT
CASRTGSNSPLHF
>TRBJ2-4|TRBD1|16|TRBV7-9|.
TGTGCCAGCAGCTACGGACAGGGTCTAGCCAAAAACATTCAGTACTTC
CASSYGQGLAKNIQYF
>TRBJ2-5|TRBD2|14|TRBV2|few
TGTGCCGGAGGACTAGCGGGGGAACAAGGGACCCAGTACTTC
CAGGLAGEQGTQYF
>TRBJ2-5|.|13|TRBV12-3/TRBV12-4|.
TGTGCCAGCGCGTTCCAGGGAGGAGAGACCCAGTACTTC
CASAFQGGETQYF
>TRBJ2-3|.|17|TRBV11-2|few
TGTGCCAGCAGCTTAGATCTCAGTAGCGGTGTCACAGATACGCAGTATTTT
CASSLDLSSGVTDTQYF
>TRBJ2-3|TRBD2|14|TRBV7-2|few
TGTGCCAGCAGCTTTTTGGGGGGGAGGGATACGCAGTATTTT
CASSFLGGRDTQYF
>TRBJ2-4|.|16|TRBV7-9|medium-sized
TGTGCCAGCACCCCTCCAGAGGAACTAGCCAAAAACATTCAGTACTTC
CASTPPEELAKNIQYF
>TRBJ1-2|TRBD1|14|TRBV7-2|many
TGTGCCAGCAAAGGGGACAGGAGGGACTATGGCTACACCTTC
CASKGDRRDYGYTF
>TRBJ1-2|TRBD1|14|TRBV7-2|many
TGTGCCAGCAGCGCCCGGGACAGGGGCTATGGCTACACCTTC
CASSARDRGYGYTF
>TRBJ1-5|TRBD1|16|TRBV4-3|many
TGCGCCAGCAGCCAAGATCCGCGAGACAGGGGTCAGCCCCAGCATTTT
CASSQDPRDRGQPQHF
>TRBJ2-1|TRBD2|15|TRBV7-9|.
TGTGCCAGCAGCAAGGGACTAGCGGGTGGGTATGAGCAGTTCTTC
CASSKGLAGGYEQFF
>TRBJ2-3|.|14|TRBV5-1|many
TGCGCCAGCAGCTCGCGCTCCTCCACAGATACGCAGTATTTT
CASSSRSSTDTQYF
>TRBJ2-1|TRBD1|16|TRBV4-3|many
TGCGCCAGCAGCCAAGAACCTCCGGGACAGGGGGGCGAGCAGTTCTTC
CASSQEPPGQGGEQFF
>TRBJ2-3|TRBD2|16|TRBV18|.
TGTGCCAGCTCGTCAGTAGCGGGGGGATCGGGAGATACGCAGTATTTT
CASSSVAGGSGDTQYF
>TRBJ2-5|TRBD2|17|TRBV4-2|.
TGTGCCAGCAGACACCAAGCGGGGGGCATGGGCCAAGAGACCCAGTACTTC
CASRHQAGGMGQETQYF
>TRBJ2-7|.|12|TRBV5-1|many
TGCGCCAGCAGCTTGCTAGGGTCCGAGCAGTACTTC
CASSLLGSEQYF
>TRBJ1-5|.|14|TRBV7-9|many
TGTGCCAGCAGCTTAGACAGCAGCAATCAGCCCCAGCATTTT
CASSLDSSNQPQHF
>TRBJ1-3|.|13|TRBV7-6|.
TGTGCCAGCAGCGGGATCCCTGGAAACACCATATATTTT
CASSGIPGNTIYF
>TRBJ1-6|TRBD1|13|TRBV9|.
TGTGCCAGCAGTGGACAGGGTGGCTCACCCCTCCACTTT
CASSGQGGSPLHF
>TRBJ2-7|.|11|TRBV12-5|few
TGTGCTAGTGGTTTGGAGGCCGAGCAGTACTTC
CASGLEAEQYF